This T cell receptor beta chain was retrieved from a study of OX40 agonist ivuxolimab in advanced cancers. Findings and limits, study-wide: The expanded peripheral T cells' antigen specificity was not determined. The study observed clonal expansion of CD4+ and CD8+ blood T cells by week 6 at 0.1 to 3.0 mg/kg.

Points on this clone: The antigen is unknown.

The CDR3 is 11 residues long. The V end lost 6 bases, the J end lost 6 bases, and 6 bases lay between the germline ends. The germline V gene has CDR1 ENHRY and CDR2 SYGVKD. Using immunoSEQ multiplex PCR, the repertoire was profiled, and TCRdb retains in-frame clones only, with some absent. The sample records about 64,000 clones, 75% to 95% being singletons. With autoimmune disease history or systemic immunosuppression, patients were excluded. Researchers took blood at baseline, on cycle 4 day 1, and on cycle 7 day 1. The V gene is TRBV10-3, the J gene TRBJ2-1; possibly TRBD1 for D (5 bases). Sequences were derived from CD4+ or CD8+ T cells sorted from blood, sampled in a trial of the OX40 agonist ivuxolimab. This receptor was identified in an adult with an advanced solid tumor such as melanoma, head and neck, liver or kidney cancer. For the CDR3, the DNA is TGTGCCATCAGAGACAGCAATGAGCAGTTCTTC. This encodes CAIRDSNEQFF.